Reported below is one T cell receptor (beta chain). The antigen is not known. This specimen belongs to a study of blood T cells in healthy people across ages. Findings and caveats of the study: Roughly linear age-related decline in beta diversity appeared, significant by age 40.

V was cut by 3 bases and J by 0 bases, with 12 bases left in between. The CDR3 has 16 amino acids. Combining a sample-barcoded 5' primer with a J-beta primer mix, a second PCR ran for 7 to 11 cycles. Via MiXCR, TCRdb re-called the 5' RACE reads, giving one row per CDR3 protein. The sample shows around 800,000 distinct CDR3 sequences, around a quarter of them seen only once. This sample was shared with a second study, whose subject was T cells of mothers and their children. From that paper: In related and unrelated pairs alike, thymic selection shapes TCR recombination output, with inherited differences minor. Overlap measured in related mother-child pairs was slightly, non-significantly higher than in unrelated pairs.

The receptor comes from a boy between 5 and 17 years old in good health. This rearrangement joins TRBV12-3 or TRBV12-4 to TRBJ2-4; D call uncertain. The specimen sequenced was blood. DNA of the CDR3: TGTGCCAGCAGTTTGGTTCAGGACCTAGCCAAAAACATTCAGTACTTC. The encoded protein is CASSLVQDLAKNIQYF.